These 14 T cell receptor beta chains were all obtained from the same sample, sequenced in a study of OX40 agonist ivuxolimab in advanced cancers. This table comes from immunoSEQ multiplex PCR, and its TCRdb copy is limited to in-frame clones, with some not included. The sample lists 65,000 to 85,000 clones; approximately 86% were seen once. The source was CD4+ or CD8+ T cells sorted from blood, collected in a trial of the OX40 agonist ivuxolimab. Every receptor here comes from an adult with an advanced solid tumor such as melanoma, head and neck, liver or kidney cancer.

This sequence joins TRBV6-6 and TRBJ1-1; possible D gene TRBD1, 5 bases. The CDR3 extends over 15 amino acids. CDR1 is MNHNY, CDR2 SVGAGI, per germline (reference sequence). Trimming cost V 0 bases and J 4 bases, with 12 bases left between them. The CDR3 DNA is TGTGCCAGCAGTTACTCTGTCGGGGGAATCACTGAAGCTTTCTTT. Its protein product is CASSYSVGGITEAFF.

Only a few counts were recorded for this clone. V gene TRBV7-3 combines with J gene TRBJ2-6, with D unresolved. V gave up 5 bases and J gave up 0 bases, with 8 bases separating them. Germline CDR1 and CDR2: SGHTA and FQGTGA. This CDR3 comprises 15 residues. The CDR3 here is CASSPLISGANVLTF. The CDR3 coding sequence is TGTGCCAGCAGCCCGCTGATCTCTGGGGCCAACGTCCTGACTTTC.

This clone has just one count. This rearrangement joins TRBV9 to TRBJ2-2; D is unclear. V lost 0 bases to trimming and J lost 3 bases, with 6 bases between them. This CDR3 has 14 amino acids. CDR1 is SGDLS, CDR2 YYNGEE, per germline. The CDR3 DNA reads TGTGCCAGCAGCGTAGAAGGGTACACCGGGGAGCTGTTTTTT. It codes for CASSVEGYTGELFF. The full variable domain, its missing parts supplied by reference TRBV9 and TRBJ2-2, is DSGVTQTPKHLITATGQRVTLRCSPRSGDLSVYWYQQSLDQGLQFLIQYYNGEERAKGNILERFSAQQFPDLHSELNLSSLELGDSALYFCASSVEGYTGELFFGEGSRLTVL.

The chain joins TRBV11-3 to TRBJ2-2; D may be TRBD1 (6 bases). V was trimmed by 1 base and J by 0 bases, leaving 9 bases between them. The CDR3 spans 16 residues. The V gene's germline CDR1 is SGHNT and CDR2 YENEEA. CDR3 DNA: TGTGCCAGCAGCTTAGGGGCAGGGGCGAACACCGGGGAGCTGTTTTTT. This gives the protein CASSLGAGANTGELFF.

This chain links TRBV10-1 with TRBJ2-5; tentative D call: TRBD2 (6 bases). Per germline, CDR1 WNHNN and CDR2 SYGVQD (reference sequence). The CDR3 is made up of 13 amino acids. V was shortened by 3 bases and J by 5 bases, with 10 bases between the two germline ends. The CDR3 DNA sequence: TGCGCCAGCAGTGAAGGAGGGACGGAGACCCAGTACTTC. It encodes CASSEGGTETQYF.

The genes are TRBV7-2 and TRBJ2-5; 11 bases are shared with TRBD1. The J segment lost 5 bases and the V segment lost 7 bases, leaving 12 bases of the junction unmatched. CDR3 length: 16 residues. Germline V gene lookup returns CDR1 SGHTA and CDR2 FQGNSA. CDR3 sequence: CASTNFGTGGGETQYF. The CDR3 region has the DNA TGTGCCAGCACCAACTTTGGGACAGGGGGTGGGGAGACCCAGTACTTC.

This sequence joins TRBV7-2 and TRBJ2-3; TRBD1 aligns across 8 bases. Germline V gene lookup returns CDR1 SGHTA and CDR2 FQGNSA. The junction had 6 bases not matched to a gene; V was cut back by 8 bases and J by 5 bases. The CDR3 runs 13 residues. CDR3 DNA: TGTGCCAGCCTCGGACAGGGTCGAGATACGCAGTATTTT. Encoded protein: CASLGQGRDTQYF.

This chain links TRBV6-1 with TRBJ2-2; possibly TRBD2 for D (5 bases). Per germline, CDR1 MNHNS and CDR2 SASEGT. This CDR3 region has 16 residues. V was shortened by 2 bases and J by 5 bases, with 15 bases between the two germline ends. The CDR3 spells CASSESWTPGTGELFF. The CDR3 DNA sequence: TGTGCCAGCAGTGAATCATGGACCCCGGGGACCGGGGAGCTGTTTTTT.

This rearrangement joins TRBV30 to TRBJ2-1; 11 nucleotides align to TRBD2. With V trimmed by 0 bases and J by 3 bases, 10 bases remained unmatched. The CDR3 sequence is 18 residues long. Germline V gene lookup returns CDR1 GTSNPN and CDR2 SVGIG (reference sequence). CDR3 region: CAWSVRGGTSGYYNEQFF. Written as DNA, the CDR3 is TGTGCCTGGAGTGTACGGGGGGGGACTAGCGGATACTACAATGAGCAGTTCTTC.

This clone has only one observation. The chain links TRBV5-4 to TRBJ1-2, with TRBD1 as a possible D gene (5 bases). Germline loops: CDR1 SGHNT, CDR2 YYREEE (reference sequence). This CDR3 region has 14 residues. V gave up 4 bases and J gave up 0 bases, with 10 bases separating them. The CDR3 nucleotides are TGTGCCAGCAGCCCTACAGGAGCTAACTATGGCTACACCTTC. Protein product: CASSPTGANYGYTF.

The chain has TRBV28 and TRBJ1-1; 9 bases fit TRBD1. J was trimmed by 6 bases and V by 2 bases; bases with no gene match: 7. The CDR3 is made up of 15 amino acids. CDR1 and CDR2 (germline): MDHEN, SYDVKM. CDR3: CASSLGGQGSPEAFF. CDR3 DNA sequence: TGTGCCAGCAGTTTAGGGGGACAGGGAAGCCCTGAAGCTTTCTTT.

This chain uses TRBV19 with TRBJ1-5; 7 nucleotides line up with TRBD1. CDR1 is LNHDA and CDR2 is SQIVND in the germline V gene (reference sequence). The V segment lost 4 bases and the J segment 7 bases; nucleotides outside the gene matches: 4. CDR3 length: 13 residues. The CDR3 DNA sequence: TGTGCCAGTAGTAGGGACAGAAACCAGCCCCAGCATTTT. It codes for CASSRDRNQPQHF.

J is TRBJ2-3 and V is TRBV6-5; 8 bases are a match to TRBD2. Germline values: CDR1 MNHEY, CDR2 SVGAGI. The CDR3 is 16 residues long. V lost 4 bases to trimming and J lost 5 bases; unmatched junction nucleotides: 11. Here the CDR3 reads CASSSEGREVLDTQYF. CDR3 sequence (DNA): TGTGCCAGCAGTTCGGAGGGGCGGGAGGTTCTAGATACGCAGTATTTT.

The chain joins TRBV19 to TRBJ2-1, with TRBD2 as a possible D gene (5 bases). The germline gives CDR1 LNHDA, CDR2 SQIVND (reference sequence). This CDR3 spans 13 amino acids. The ends were cut back, 4 bases at V and 7 bases at J, with 11 bases in the middle. The chain's CDR3 is CASSKDRGNEQFF. Written as DNA, the CDR3 is TGTGCCAGTAGTAAGGACCGCGGGAATGAGCAGTTCTTC. Supplemented by reference TRBV19 and TRBJ2-1, the full variable domain reads DGGITQSPKYLFRKEGQNVTLSCEQNLNHDAMYWYRQDPGQGLRLIYYSQIVNDFQKGDIAEGYSVSREKKESFPLTVTSAQKNPTAFYLCASSKDRGNEQFFGPGTRLTVL.